This entry describes one T cell receptor beta chain. Its specificity is unknown. TCRdb's copy holds only in-frame clones and misses some; the assay was immunoSEQ multiplex PCR. This sample yields roughly 130,000 clones, of which 75% to 90% are seen a single time; 6.9% belongs to the top ten. The CDR3 has 13 residues. CDR1 and CDR2 from the germline V gene are SQVTM and ANQGSEA. Between the trimmed V and J ends, which lost 8 bases and 0 bases, there was a span of 14 bases. This specimen comes from a study of radiotherapy plus CTLA-4 blockade in lung cancer. In the study overall: For 15% to 20% of patients, objective responses occurred, and about 33% had disease control.

Chemo-refractory metastatic non-small-cell lung cancer patients underwent focal radiation alongside CTLA-4 blockade with ipilimumab. Study results and limitations: It was early blood T cell clone dynamics, with interferon-beta, that reportedly best predicted response. Subsequent to radiotherapy plus ipilimumab, tumor-derived TCR clones underwent expansion in blood.

The chain joins TRBV29-1 to TRBJ2-7, with TRBD1 as a possible D gene (6 bases). This TCR came from a human donor with non-small cell lung cancer that progressed on radiotherapy plus ipilimumab. Sequencing was performed on peripheral blood, taken from a patient treated with radiotherapy plus ipilimumab. The DNA of the CDR3 is TGCAGCATCCGGGACACTACCTCCTACGAGCAGTACTTC. Translated: CSIRDTTSYEQYF.